These T cell receptor beta chains were read from a single sample in a study of PD-1 blockade in classical Hodgkin lymphoma. TCRdb's copy holds only in-frame clones and misses some; the assay was immunoSEQ multiplex PCR. The sample gives 20,000 or so clones, 75% to 85% of which show up once; around 20% is in the top ten. The material sequenced was peripheral blood mononuclear cells (PBMCs), taken before the fourth cycle of nivolumab. These receptors all stem from a human donor with classical Hodgkin lymphoma. Each CDR3 is given with its conserved first and last residue. The D gene is left open where the match is weak. Only some rows state a clone size, as once, few, many or a class for expanded clones.

V	J	D	size	DNA	CDR3
TRBV6-1	TRBJ2-7	.	.	TGTGCCAGCAGCCACCACCCCTACGAGCAGTACTTC	CASSHHPYEQYF
TRBV5-4	TRBJ1-1	.	.	TGTGCCAGCAGCTTGGGACTAACCACTGAAGCTTTCTTT	CASSLGLTTEAFF
TRBV7-9	TRBJ2-5	TRBD2	.	TGTGCCAGCAGCCCTATTTTAAGGACTAGCGGGAGACCGGGGGAGACCCAGTACTTC	CASSPILRTSGRPGETQYF
TRBV6-1	TRBJ1-3	.	.	TGTGCCAGCAGTGAAGGGGGCAGGGGAAACACCATATATTTT	CASSEGGRGNTIYF
TRBV27	TRBJ2-3	TRBD1	few	TGTGCCAGCAGTTCGCCACCGGGACAGGGTTACACAGATACGCAGTATTTT	CASSSPPGQGYTDTQYF
TRBV5-6	TRBJ1-1	.	.	TGTGCCAGCACGAAAAACAGGGTTGGTATAGGAGCCTACACTGAAGCTTTCTTT	CASTKNRVGIGAYTEAFF
TRBV30	TRBJ2-7	.	.	TGTGCCTGGAGTACCGGGAGTTACGAGCAGTACTTC	CAWSTGSYEQYF
TRBV30	TRBJ1-6	.	.	TGTGCCTGGAGTAATCCCGGGACTATAAATTCACCCCTCCACTTT	CAWSNPGTINSPLHF
TRBV27	TRBJ2-3	.	.	TGTGCCAGCGGACACCCTCATACGCAGTATTTT	CASGHPHTQYF
TRBV19	TRBJ1-5	.	.	TGTGCCAGTAGTTATTTGGATCAGCCCCAGCATTTT	CASSYLDQPQHF
TRBV5-1	TRBJ2-3	TRBD1	.	TGCGCCAGCAGCCTGAGGTGGGGACAGGGCACAGATACGCAGTATTTT	CASSLRWGQGTDTQYF
TRBV25-1	TRBJ2-3	TRBD2	.	TGTGCCAGCAGTGGGGGACTAGCGGGGGGCCGCACAGATACGCAGTATTTT	CASSGGLAGGRTDTQYF
TRBV6-5	TRBJ2-5	TRBD2	.	TGTGCCAGCAGAAAGACTAGCGCCCAAGAGACCCAGTACTTC	CASRKTSAQETQYF
TRBV25-1	TRBJ2-3	.	.	TGTGCCAGCAGTATTCTAGGGGGACTGGGCACAGATACGCAGTATTTT	CASSILGGLGTDTQYF
TRBV27	TRBJ2-2	TRBD1	.	TGTGCCAGCAGTCCAAGAGGACCGGGACAGACCGGGGAGCTGTTTTTT	CASSPRGPGQTGELFF
TRBV30	TRBJ2-3	TRBD2	.	TGTGCCGTTTCAGGAGCGGGAGGGTCCGATACGCAGTATTTT	CAVSGAGGSDTQYF
TRBV7-2	TRBJ2-1	.	few	TGTGCCAGCAGGGGGAGGCCAGCAAATGAGCAGTTCTTC	CASRGRPANEQFF
TRBV11-3	TRBJ2-3	TRBD1	.	TGTGCCAGCAGCTTAGGTCAGGGGGCAGATACGCAGTATTTT	CASSLGQGADTQYF
TRBV11-2	TRBJ1-1	.	.	TGTGCCAGCAGCCCTCGTCGGCAGGGAGAAGCTTTCTTT	CASSPRRQGEAFF
TRBV28	TRBJ1-1	.	.	TGTGCCAGCAGTCCCCTGGGATTGGGGCCTGAAGCTTTCTTT	CASSPLGLGPEAFF
TRBV4-2	TRBJ2-7	.	few	TGTGCCAGCAGCCAAGAGTGGACGGCCGGCCCTTACGAGCAGTACTTC	CASSQEWTAGPYEQYF
TRBV5-4	TRBJ1-1	.	.	TGTGCCAGCAGCTCCCTCGACCGGAATACTGAAGCTTTCTTT	CASSSLDRNTEAFF
TRBV19	TRBJ2-4	.	.	TGTGCCAGTAGTATAGAGGCCAGGTCCCCCTTGCTAGCCAAAAACATTCAGTACTTC	CASSIEARSPLLAKNIQYF
TRBV4-3	TRBJ1-2	.	.	TGCGCCAGCAGCCAAGAAGAGGGATTCGACTATGGCTACACCTTC	CASSQEEGFDYGYTF
TRBV6-6	TRBJ1-5	.	.	TGTGCCAGCAGTTACACAGGCGGAGGCAATCAGCCCCAGCATTTT	CASSYTGGGNQPQHF
TRBV7-7	TRBJ2-3	TRBD2	once	TGTGCTAGCAGCCCCGGGACTAGCACCACAGATACGCAGTATTTT	CASSPGTSTTDTQYF
TRBV6-6	TRBJ1-1	TRBD1	.	TGTGCCAGCAGTGGCCGACAGGGAGAGGCTTTCTTT	CASSGRQGEAFF
TRBV7-2	TRBJ1-2	.	.	TGTGCCAGCAGCTTACTGACAGGATCCTATGGCTACACCTTC	CASSLLTGSYGYTF
TRBV30	TRBJ2-7	TRBD2	.	TGTGCCTGGAGTCGTCCTAGCGGGAGGGACGAGCAGTACTTC	CAWSRPSGRDEQYF
TRBV29-1	TRBJ2-3	.	.	TGCAGCGCTAGTATTTCTGGCACAGATACGCAGTATTTT	CSASISGTDTQYF
TRBV10-2	TRBJ2-5	TRBD2	few	TGCGCCAGCAGTGACCGGGGGGGGGGTGGACGAGAGACCCAGTACTTC	CASSDRGGGGRETQYF